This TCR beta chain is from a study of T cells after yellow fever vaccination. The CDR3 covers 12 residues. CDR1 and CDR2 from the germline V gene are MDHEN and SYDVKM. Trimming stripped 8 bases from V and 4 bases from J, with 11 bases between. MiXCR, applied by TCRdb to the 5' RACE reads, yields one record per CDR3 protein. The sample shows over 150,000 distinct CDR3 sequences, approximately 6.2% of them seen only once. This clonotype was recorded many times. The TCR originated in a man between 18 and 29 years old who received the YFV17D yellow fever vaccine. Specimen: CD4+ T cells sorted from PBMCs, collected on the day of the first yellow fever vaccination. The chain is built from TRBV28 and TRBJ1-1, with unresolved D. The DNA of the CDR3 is TGTGCCAGCCCCCTCATGGGCACTGAAGCTTTCTTT. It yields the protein CASPLMGTEAFF.